This passage covers 30 T cell receptor beta chains from one sample sequenced in a study of OX40 agonist ivuxolimab in advanced cancers. The table came from immunoSEQ multiplex PCR; TCRdb's copy has only in-frame clones and leaves some out. The data show some 71,000 clones, about four fifths seen once. The sequenced sample was CD4+ or CD8+ T cells sorted from blood, obtained in a trial of the OX40 agonist ivuxolimab. These receptor sequences come from an adult with an advanced solid tumor such as melanoma, head and neck, liver or kidney cancer.

The V and J genes are TRBV19 and TRBJ1-1; D unclear. Trimming stripped 3 bases from V and 3 bases from J, with 20 bases between. This CDR3 has 17 amino acids. Germline-derived CDR1 and CDR2 are LNHDA and SQIVND (reference sequence). CDR3 region: CASSILKGRGKDTEAFF. As DNA, the CDR3 is TGTGCCAGTAGTATCTTGAAGGGTCGGGGAAAGGACACTGAAGCTTTCTTT.

J is TRBJ2-1 and V is TRBV28, with D possibly TRBD2 on 7 matching bases. The CDR3 is 19 amino acids. Germline CDR1 is MDHEN and CDR2 is SYDVKM. Trimming left V 5 bases short and J 5 bases short, with 28 bases between. CDR3 amino acids: CASSPRGGVYGTTNNEQFF. The CDR3 DNA reads as TGTGCCAGCAGTCCCCGCGGGGGTGTCTATGGGACAACCAACAATGAGCAGTTCTTC.

The chain combines TRBV28 with TRBJ2-7; D perhaps matches TRBD2 (6 bases). CDR1 is MDHEN and CDR2 is SYDVKM in the germline V gene. The CDR3 runs 15 residues. The germline V and J ends were trimmed by 6 bases and 3 bases, with 18 bases remaining between them. CDR3: CASSAGFTLNYEQYF. The CDR3 bases are TGTGCCAGCAGCGCGGGGTTCACGTTAAACTACGAGCAGTACTTC.

The rearrangement uses TRBV6-5 and TRBJ1-6; D is unresolved. Germline V CDR1 and CDR2: MNHEY, SVGAGI. CDR3 length: 13 amino acids. The V gene lost 6 bases and the J gene lost 3 bases, with 6 bases spanning the gap. CDR3 sequence (DNA): TGTGCCAGCAGCGAAATCTATAATTCACCCCTCCACTTT. Translation: CASSEIYNSPLHF.

This chain links TRBV2 with TRBJ1-3; D is unclear. V was shortened by 5 bases and J by 4 bases, with 15 bases between the two germline ends. Germline CDR1 is SNHLY and CDR2 is FYNNEI. This CDR3 is 15 amino acids long. The CDR3 nucleotides read TGTGCCAGCAGTATCAATCCTACGGGCGGAAACACCATATATTTT. Its protein is CASSINPTGGNTIYF.

The chain carries TRBV6-7 and TRBJ2-7; possibly TRBD2 for D (5 bases). TRBV6-7 has ORF status, its function being uncertain. CDR3 size: 16 residues. V gave up 4 bases and J gave up 3 bases, with 19 bases separating them. The CDR3 is CASSLQKKGRGYEQYF. Written as DNA, the CDR3 is TGTGCCAGCAGTTTACAGAAGAAAGGTCGGGGCTACGAGCAGTACTTC.

The rearrangement uses TRBV5-5 and TRBJ1-1; possible D gene TRBD1, 5 bases. CDR3 length equals 13 residues. V lost 4 bases and J lost 7, with 14 bases in between. CDR1 is SGHKS and CDR2 is YYEKEE in the germline V gene (reference sequence). CDR3 amino acids: CASSPTLTGEAFF. In DNA form, the CDR3 reads TGTGCCAGCAGCCCTACCCTCACAGGTGAAGCTTTCTTT. Complete variable domain (other parts from reference TRBV5-5 and TRBJ1-1): DAGVTQSPTHLIKTRGQQVTLRCSPISGHKSVSWYQQVLGQGPQFIFQYYEKEERGRGNFPDRFSARQFPNYSSELNVNALLLGDSALYLCASSPTLTGEAFFGQGTRLTVV.

The rearrangement joins TRBV6-6 to TRBJ2-5; unclear D gene. The V and J ends lost 7 bases and 1 base respectively, with 7 bases between them. Germline V gene sequence: CDR1 MNHNY, CDR2 SVGAGI (reference sequence). The CDR3 length is 12 residues. This chain's CDR3 is CASNSPQETQYF. In DNA, the CDR3 is TGTGCCAGCAATTCACCCCAAGAGACCCAGTACTTC.

The chain carries TRBV11-2 and TRBJ1-1, with 10 bases identical to TRBD1. Trimming took 3 bases from V and 6 from J; bases not matched to a gene: 4. There are 14 residues in the CDR3. CDR1 is SGHAT, CDR2 FQNNGV, per germline. CDR3 residues: CASSFAGTGAEAFF. The CDR3 DNA follows: TGTGCCAGCAGCTTCGCCGGGACAGGGGCTGAAGCTTTCTTT.

The CDR3 DNA follows: TGCGCCAGCAGCGGGAGACAGGGGGAGGCCGGAAGCACAGATACGCAGTATTTT. Encoded protein: CASSGRQGEAGSTDTQYF. The chain links TRBV5-1 to TRBJ2-3, with TRBD1 matching 9 bases. Germline CDR1 and CDR2: SGHRS and YFSETQ. CDR3 length: 18 amino acids. Trimming took 4 bases from V and 0 from J; bases not matched to a gene: 12.

The chain recombines TRBV7-9 with TRBJ1-1, with D uncertain. The CDR3 is 14 residues long. V was shortened by 2 bases and J by 1 base, with 8 bases between the two germline ends. Germline V gene lookup returns CDR1 SEHNR and CDR2 FQNEAQ (reference sequence). CDR3 amino acids: CASSLSGSNTEAFF. The CDR3 DNA reads as TGTGCCAGCAGCTTATCAGGATCGAACACTGAAGCTTTCTTT.

V is TRBV6-1 and J is TRBJ2-7, with TRBD1 matching over 7 bases. The CDR3 totals 13 residues. The V gene's germline CDR1 is MNHNS and CDR2 SASEGT. Trimming cost V 11 bases and J 2 bases; bases outside gene matches: 9. DNA for the CDR3: TGTGCCTTAAGAGACAGGGTGACCTACGAGCAGTACTTC. It is translated as CALRDRVTYEQYF.

This chain uses TRBV11-3 with TRBJ1-1; possible D gene TRBD1, 6 bases. CDR1 is SGHNT and CDR2 is YENEEA in the germline V gene. Deletions cut 6 bases from V and 3 bases from J, with 11 bases between. CDR3 size: 13 residues. The CDR3 spells CASSQGLDTEAFF. The CDR3 bases are TGTGCCAGCAGTCAGGGGTTGGACACTGAAGCTTTCTTT.

The chain joins TRBV11-2 to TRBJ2-5; D is uncertain. The germline V gene has CDR1 SGHAT and CDR2 FQNNGV. The CDR3 contains 12 residues. Trimming shortened V by 5 bases and J by 3 bases, and 7 bases separated the two germline ends. The CDR3 spells CASSLRKETQYF. The CDR3 coding sequence is TGTGCCAGCAGCCTACGGAAAGAGACCCAGTACTTC.

CDR3 amino acids: CASSEDRVAYGYTF. CDR3 coding DNA: TGTGCCAGCAGTGAAGATAGGGTCGCCTATGGCTACACCTTC. The V call is TRBV2, the J call TRBJ1-2; unclear D gene. The CDR3 is 14 residues long. The V and J ends lost 1 base and 4 bases respectively, with 10 bases between them. CDR1 and CDR2 from the germline V gene are SNHLY and FYNNEI.

CDR3: CSVVGRTLNTEAFF. The CDR3 bases are TGCAGCGTTGTGGGACGGACGCTGAACACTGAAGCTTTCTTT. The rearrangement links TRBV29-1 to TRBJ1-1; D is perhaps TRBD1 (5 bases). V lost 4 bases to trimming and J lost 0 bases, with 12 bases between them. The CDR3 consists of 14 residues. Germline CDR1 and CDR2: SQVTM and ANQGSEA.

This chain links TRBV2 with TRBJ1-1; D ambiguous. The CDR3 extends over 15 amino acids. V lost 3 bases to trimming and J lost 1 base, with 12 bases between them. Germline V gene sequence: CDR1 SNHLY, CDR2 FYNNEI. Here the CDR3 DNA reads TGTGCCAGCAGTGAGTCGCGCAGGTCGAACACTGAAGCTTTCTTT. Protein sequence: CASSESRRSNTEAFF.

The chain has TRBV7-3 and TRBJ2-2, with D hard to call. Between the trimmed V and J ends, which lost 6 bases and 6 bases, there was a span of 14 bases. Germline V gene lookup returns CDR1 SGHTA and CDR2 FQGTGA. The CDR3 extends over 14 amino acids. As DNA, the CDR3 is TGTGCCAGCAGTCCGGTCCCCGTTGCCGGGGAGCTGTTTTTT. This gives the protein CASSPVPVAGELFF.

This chain joins TRBV5-4 and TRBJ2-1; D possibly corresponds to TRBD2 (7 bases). V lost 1 base to trimming and J lost 6 bases, with 17 bases between them. Per the germline V gene, CDR1 is SGHNT and CDR2 is YYREEE (reference sequence). The CDR3 runs 16 residues. The CDR3 coding sequence is TGTGCCAGCAGCTTGATCCGCAGGGGAGGGGTCAATGAGCAGTTCTTC. Its protein product is CASSLIRRGGVNEQFF.

V and J are TRBV4-2 and TRBJ1-1, with TRBD1 matching over 8 bases. From germline, CDR1 is LGHNA and CDR2 YNFKEQ. The V and J ends lost 0 bases and 1 base, in that order; junction bases with no gene match: 13. CDR3 length equals 19 residues. CDR3 loop: CASSQDRYRGTRGNTEAFF. The CDR3 region has the DNA TGTGCCAGCAGCCAAGATCGCTACAGGGGGACCCGTGGGAACACTGAAGCTTTCTTT.

This sequence joins TRBV7-2 and TRBJ1-1, with D possibly being TRBD1 (6 bases). This CDR3 contains 15 residues. Germline CDR1 is SGHTA and CDR2 is FQGNSA. V lost 5 bases to trimming and J lost 3 bases, with 16 bases between them. CDR3: CASSPGTMGDTEAFF. The CDR3 bases are TGTGCCAGCAGCCCCGGGACAATGGGGGACACTGAAGCTTTCTTT.

The rearrangement uses TRBV11-2 and TRBJ2-7, with 12 bases that match TRBD2. J was trimmed by 2 bases and V by 5 bases; bases with no gene match: 4. The CDR3 loop spans 15 amino acids. Germline CDR1 SGHAT, CDR2 FQNNGV. The DNA of the CDR3 is TGTGCCAGCAGCCCTCTAGCGGGAGGGCCCTACGAGCAGTACTTC. The encoded protein is CASSPLAGGPYEQYF.

This clone occurred a few times. J is TRBJ2-1 and V is TRBV7-6; 14 nucleotides align to TRBD2. This CDR3 has 15 residues. The V gene end was trimmed by 5 bases and the J gene end by 8 bases; junction bases not matched to a gene: 5. Germline CDR1 and CDR2: SGHVS and FNYEAQ. CDR3: CASSQGLAGADEQFF. In DNA form, the CDR3 reads TGTGCCAGCAGCCAGGGACTAGCGGGAGCCGATGAGCAGTTCTTC. The full variable domain, completed using reference TRBV7-6 and TRBJ2-1, is GAGVSQSPRYKVTKRGQDVALRCDPISGHVSLYWYRQALGQGPEFLTYFNYEAQQDKSGLPNDRFSAERPEGSISTLTIQRTEQRDSAMYRCASSQGLAGADEQFFGPGTRLTVL.

The chain joins TRBV11-2 to TRBJ2-1, with 8 bases identical to TRBD2. The germline gives CDR1 SGHAT, CDR2 FQNNGV. V gave up 7 bases and J gave up 1 base; unmatched junction bases: 3. The CDR3 covers 14 residues. The CDR3 DNA sequence: TGTGCCAGCAACAGCGGGAGATCCTACAATGAGCAGTTCTTC. Translating gives CASNSGRSYNEQFF.

V gene TRBV18 combines with J gene TRBJ2-7; TRBD2 might be the D (6 bases). From germline, CDR1 is KGHSH and CDR2 LQKENI. V was trimmed by 2 bases and J by 4 bases, leaving 15 bases between them. The length of the CDR3 is 15 residues. The CDR3 reads CASSPGTDRGYEQYF. The CDR3 bases are TGTGCCAGCTCACCAGGGACCGACCGGGGGTACGAGCAGTACTTC.

The chain recombines TRBV7-9 with TRBJ2-1; D gene ambiguous. The CDR3 contains 15 residues. Germline V gene data show CDR1 as SEHNR and CDR2 as FQNEAQ (reference sequence). V lost 5 bases and J lost 4, with 15 bases in between. Here the CDR3 reads CASSRLAQLYNEQFF. The CDR3 DNA sequence: TGTGCCAGCAGCCGACTGGCCCAGCTATACAATGAGCAGTTCTTC.

The chain is built from TRBV18 and TRBJ1-2; D unclear. Germline V gene lookup returns CDR1 KGHSH and CDR2 LQKENI. The CDR3 covers 15 residues. Trimming pared 1 base from V and 9 bases from J, leaving 18 bases between. This CDR3 reads CASSPQDRELESYTF. CDR3 coding DNA: TGTGCCAGCTCACCACAGGACCGGGAACTTGAGAGCTACACCTTC. Looking up the rest from reference TRBV18 and TRBJ1-2 gives the full variable domain: NAGVMQNPRHLVRRRGQEARLRCSPMKGHSHVYWYRQLPEEGLKFMVYLQKENIIDESGMPKERFSAEFPKEGPSILRIQQVVRGDSAAYFCASSPQDRELESYTFGSGTRLTVV.

The chain links TRBV11-3 to TRBJ2-1; D is ambiguous. The CDR3 is 15 residues long. Trimming cost V 8 bases and J 2 bases, with 16 bases left between them. Germline-derived CDR1 and CDR2 are SGHNT and YENEEA. For the CDR3, the DNA is TGTGCCAGCTCCCTGGTTAGTTCGCCCTACAATGAGCAGTTCTTC. Its protein is CASSLVSSPYNEQFF.

The chain joins TRBV5-4 to TRBJ1-2; unclear D gene. V lost 3 bases and J lost 1, with 4 bases in between. Germline CDR1 SGHNT, CDR2 YYREEE (reference sequence). This CDR3 has 12 residues. In nucleotides, the CDR3 is TGTGCCAGCAGCTCGATTAACTATGGCTACACCTTC. As protein: CASSSINYGYTF.

This chain uses TRBV5-6 with TRBJ2-7; TRBD2 matches at 11 bases. Per the germline V gene, CDR1 is SGHDT and CDR2 is YYEEEE. The length of the CDR3 is 16 residues. Trimming cost V 0 bases and J 3 bases; bases outside gene matches: 5. The CDR3 sequence is CASSLGTGTSGYEQYF. Here the CDR3 DNA reads TGTGCCAGCAGCTTGGGGACCGGGACTAGCGGCTACGAGCAGTACTTC.